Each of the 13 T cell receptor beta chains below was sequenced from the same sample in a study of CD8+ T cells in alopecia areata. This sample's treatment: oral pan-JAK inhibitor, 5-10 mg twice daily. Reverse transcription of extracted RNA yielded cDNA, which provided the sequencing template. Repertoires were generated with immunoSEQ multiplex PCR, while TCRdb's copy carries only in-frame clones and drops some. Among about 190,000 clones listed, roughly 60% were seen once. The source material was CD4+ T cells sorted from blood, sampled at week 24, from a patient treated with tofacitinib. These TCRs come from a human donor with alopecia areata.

CDR3: CASSAPFMGNYGYTF. CDR3 in DNA: TGTGCCAGCAGCGCTCCCTTCATGGGGAACTATGGCTACACCTTC. The rearrangement uses TRBV11-3 and TRBJ1-2; D call uncertain. Per the germline V gene, CDR1 is SGHNT and CDR2 is YENEEA. The CDR3 extends over 15 amino acids. Trimming pared 5 bases from V and 2 bases from J, leaving 15 bases between.

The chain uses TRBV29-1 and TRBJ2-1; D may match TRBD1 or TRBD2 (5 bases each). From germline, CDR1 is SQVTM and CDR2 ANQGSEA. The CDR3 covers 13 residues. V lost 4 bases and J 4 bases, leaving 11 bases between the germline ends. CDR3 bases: TGCAGCGTTGGTGGGACCCTATACAATGAGCAGTTCTTC. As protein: CSVGGTLYNEQFF.

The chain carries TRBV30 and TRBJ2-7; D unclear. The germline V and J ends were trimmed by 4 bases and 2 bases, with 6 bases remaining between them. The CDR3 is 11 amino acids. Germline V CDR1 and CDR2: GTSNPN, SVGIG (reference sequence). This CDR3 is CAWTSAYEQYF. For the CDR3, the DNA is TGTGCCTGGACGTCAGCCTACGAGCAGTACTTC.

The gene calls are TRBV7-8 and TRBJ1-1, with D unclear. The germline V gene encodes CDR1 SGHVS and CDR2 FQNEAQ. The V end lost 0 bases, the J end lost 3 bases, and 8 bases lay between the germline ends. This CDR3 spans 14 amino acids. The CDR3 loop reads CASSLATWDTEAFF. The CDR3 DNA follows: TGTGCCAGCAGCTTAGCTACCTGGGACACTGAAGCTTTCTTT.

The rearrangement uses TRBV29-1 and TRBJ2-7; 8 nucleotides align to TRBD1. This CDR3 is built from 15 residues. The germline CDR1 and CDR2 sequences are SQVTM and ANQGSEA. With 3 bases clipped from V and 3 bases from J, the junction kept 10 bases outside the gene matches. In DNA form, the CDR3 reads TGCAGCGTTGAGGCCCCTGGGGACAGGTTCTACGAGCAGTACTTC. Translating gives CSVEAPGDRFYEQYF.

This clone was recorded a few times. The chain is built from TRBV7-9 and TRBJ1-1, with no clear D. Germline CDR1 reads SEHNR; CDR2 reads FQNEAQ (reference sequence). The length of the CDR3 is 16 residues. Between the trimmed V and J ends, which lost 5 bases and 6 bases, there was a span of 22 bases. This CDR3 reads CASSRESWQGSAEAFF. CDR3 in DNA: TGTGCCAGCAGCCGAGAAAGTTGGCAAGGCTCTGCTGAAGCTTTCTTT.

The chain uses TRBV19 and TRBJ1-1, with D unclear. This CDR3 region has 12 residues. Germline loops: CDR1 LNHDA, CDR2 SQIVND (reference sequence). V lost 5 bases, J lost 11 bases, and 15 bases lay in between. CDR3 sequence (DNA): TGTGCCAGTAGTTCAAGGGCAGTCGGGGCTTTCTTT. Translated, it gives CASSSRAVGAFF.

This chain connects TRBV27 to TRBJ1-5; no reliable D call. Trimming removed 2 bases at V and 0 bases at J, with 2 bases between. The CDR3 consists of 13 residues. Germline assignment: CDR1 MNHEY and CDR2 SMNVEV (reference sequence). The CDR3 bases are TGTGCCAGCAGTTTAGGTAGCAATCAGCCCCAGCATTTT. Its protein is CASSLGSNQPQHF.

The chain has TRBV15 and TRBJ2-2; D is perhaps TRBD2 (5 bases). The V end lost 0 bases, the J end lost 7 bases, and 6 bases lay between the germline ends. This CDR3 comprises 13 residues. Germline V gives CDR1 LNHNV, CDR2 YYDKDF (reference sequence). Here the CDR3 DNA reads TGTGCCACCAGCAGAGATGGGAGCGGGGAGCTGTTTTTT. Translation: CATSRDGSGELFF.

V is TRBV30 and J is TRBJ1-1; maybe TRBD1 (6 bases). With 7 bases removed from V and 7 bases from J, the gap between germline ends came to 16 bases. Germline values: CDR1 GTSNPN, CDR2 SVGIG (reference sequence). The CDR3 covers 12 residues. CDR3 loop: CAYRWGGGEAFF. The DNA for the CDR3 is TGTGCCTATAGGTGGGGAGGGGGTGAAGCTTTCTTT.

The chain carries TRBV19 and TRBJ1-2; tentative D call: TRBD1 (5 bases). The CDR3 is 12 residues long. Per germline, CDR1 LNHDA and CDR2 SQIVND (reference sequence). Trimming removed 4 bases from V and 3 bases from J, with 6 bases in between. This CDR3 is CASSRDDYGYTF. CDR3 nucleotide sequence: TGTGCCAGTAGTAGGGACGACTATGGCTACACCTTC.

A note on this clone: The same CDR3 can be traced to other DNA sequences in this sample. The CDR3 loop reads CASSLRGSTEAFF. The CDR3 DNA is TGTGCCAGCAGTTTAAGGGGTAGCACTGAAGCTTTCTTT. The V call is TRBV27, the J call TRBJ1-1, with a tentative D call TRBD1 (5 bases). There are 13 residues in the CDR3. V was clipped by 2 bases and J by 4 bases, with 8 bases between them. From germline, CDR1 is MNHEY and CDR2 SMNVEV (reference sequence).

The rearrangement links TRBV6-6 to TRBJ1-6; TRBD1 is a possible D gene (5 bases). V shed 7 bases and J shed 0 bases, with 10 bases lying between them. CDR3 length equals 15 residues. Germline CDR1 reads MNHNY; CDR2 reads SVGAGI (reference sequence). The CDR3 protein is CASNLDSSYNSPLHF. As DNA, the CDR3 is TGTGCCAGCAACCTAGACAGCTCCTATAATTCACCCCTCCACTTT.